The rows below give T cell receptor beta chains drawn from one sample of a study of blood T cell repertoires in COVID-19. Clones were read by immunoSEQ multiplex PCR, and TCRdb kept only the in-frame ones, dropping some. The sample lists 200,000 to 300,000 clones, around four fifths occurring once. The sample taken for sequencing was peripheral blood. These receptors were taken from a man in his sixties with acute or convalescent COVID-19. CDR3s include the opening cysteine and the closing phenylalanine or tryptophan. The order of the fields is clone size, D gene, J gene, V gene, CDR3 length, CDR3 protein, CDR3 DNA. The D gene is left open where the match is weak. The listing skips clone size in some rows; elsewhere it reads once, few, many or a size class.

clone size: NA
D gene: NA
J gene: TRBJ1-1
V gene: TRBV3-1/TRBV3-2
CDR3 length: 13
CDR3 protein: CASSSRGDTEAFF
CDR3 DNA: TGTGCCAGCAGCAGCAGGGGAGACACTGAAGCTTTCTTT

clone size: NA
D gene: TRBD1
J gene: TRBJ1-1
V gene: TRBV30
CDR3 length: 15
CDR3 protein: CAWSGQGGGVAEAFF
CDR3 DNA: TGTGCCTGGTCGGGACAGGGGGGGGGAGTTGCTGAAGCTTTCTTT

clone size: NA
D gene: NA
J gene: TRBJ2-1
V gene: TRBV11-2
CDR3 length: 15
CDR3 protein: CASSLIATGYNEQFF
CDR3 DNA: TGTGCCAGCAGCCTGATCGCTACAGGCTACAATGAGCAGTTCTTC

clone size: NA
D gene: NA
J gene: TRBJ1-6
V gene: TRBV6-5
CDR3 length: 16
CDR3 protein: CASSSKGRTYNSPLHF
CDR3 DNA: TGTGCCAGCAGTTCCAAAGGACGGACATATAATTCACCCCTCCACTTT

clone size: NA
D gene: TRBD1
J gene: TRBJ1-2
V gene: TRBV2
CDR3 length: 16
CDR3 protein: CASSGSPQGAGYGYTF
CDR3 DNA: TGTGCCAGCAGTGGGAGCCCACAGGGGGCCGGATATGGCTACACCTTC

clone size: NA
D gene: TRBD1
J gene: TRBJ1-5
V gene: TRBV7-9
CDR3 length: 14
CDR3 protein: CASSHSGGSEPQHF
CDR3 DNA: TGTGCCAGCAGCCATTCAGGGGGGAGTGAACCCCAGCATTTT

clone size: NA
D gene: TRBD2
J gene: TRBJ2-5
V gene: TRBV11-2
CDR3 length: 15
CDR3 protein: CASSFSGRRLETQYF
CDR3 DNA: TGTGCCAGCAGCTTCAGCGGGAGAAGGTTAGAGACCCAGTACTTC

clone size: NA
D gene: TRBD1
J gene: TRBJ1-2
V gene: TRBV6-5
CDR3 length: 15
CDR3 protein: CASRSMGQGNGGYTF
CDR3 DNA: TGTGCCAGCAGAAGTATGGGACAGGGAAACGGTGGCTACACCTTC

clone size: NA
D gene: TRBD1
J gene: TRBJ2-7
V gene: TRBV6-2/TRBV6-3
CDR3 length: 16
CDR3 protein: CASSYGGQAYSYEQYF
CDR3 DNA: TGTGCCAGCAGTTACGGAGGACAGGCCTACTCCTACGAGCAGTACTTC

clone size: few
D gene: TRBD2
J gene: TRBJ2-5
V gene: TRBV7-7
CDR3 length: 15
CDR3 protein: CASSPGLAGKETQYF
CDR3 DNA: TGTGCTAGCAGCCCCGGACTAGCGGGAAAGGAGACCCAGTACTTC

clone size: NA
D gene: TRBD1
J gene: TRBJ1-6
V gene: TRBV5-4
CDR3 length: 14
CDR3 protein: CASSRQGGGSPLHF
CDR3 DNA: TGTGCCAGCAGCCGACAGGGCGGCGGGTCACCCCTCCACTTT

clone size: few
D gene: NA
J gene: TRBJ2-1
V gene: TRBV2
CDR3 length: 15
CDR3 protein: CASSEAGGPWNEQFF
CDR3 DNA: TGTGCCAGCAGTGAAGCGGGGGGGCCTTGGAATGAGCAGTTCTTC

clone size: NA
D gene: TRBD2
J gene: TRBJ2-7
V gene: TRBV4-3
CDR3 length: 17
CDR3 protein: CASSHGTSGKSSYEQYF
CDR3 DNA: TGCGCCAGCAGCCACGGGACTAGCGGTAAAAGCTCCTACGAGCAGTACTTC

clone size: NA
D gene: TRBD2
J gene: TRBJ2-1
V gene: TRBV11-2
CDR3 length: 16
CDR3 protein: CASSPETSGRFNEQFF
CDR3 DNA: TGTGCCAGCAGCCCCGAGACTAGCGGGAGGTTTAATGAGCAGTTCTTC

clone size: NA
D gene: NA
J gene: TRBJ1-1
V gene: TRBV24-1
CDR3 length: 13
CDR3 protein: CATSDSLNTEAFF
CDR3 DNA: TGTGCCACCAGTGACAGTTTGAACACTGAAGCTTTCTTT

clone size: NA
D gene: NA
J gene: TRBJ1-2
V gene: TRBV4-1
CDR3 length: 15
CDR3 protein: CASSQEVQLNYGYTF
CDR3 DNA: TGCGCCAGCAGCCAAGAAGTTCAACTTAACTATGGCTACACCTTC

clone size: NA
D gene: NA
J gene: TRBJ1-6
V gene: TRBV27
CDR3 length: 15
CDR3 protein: CASSVQLGSNSPLHF
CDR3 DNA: TGTGCCAGCAGTGTCCAATTGGGTAGCAATTCACCCCTCCACTTT

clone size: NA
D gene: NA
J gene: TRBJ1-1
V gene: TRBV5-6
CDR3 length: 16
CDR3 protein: CASSLVREGYGTEAFF
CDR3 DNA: TGTGCCAGCAGCTTGGTCAGGGAGGGGTACGGCACTGAAGCTTTCTTT

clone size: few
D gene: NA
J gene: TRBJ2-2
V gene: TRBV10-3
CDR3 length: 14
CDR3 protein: CAINGVSGTGELFF
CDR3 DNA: TGTGCCATCAACGGGGTCTCTGGCACCGGGGAGCTGTTTTTT

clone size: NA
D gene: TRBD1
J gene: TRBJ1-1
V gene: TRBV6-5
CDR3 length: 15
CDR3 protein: CASSYESGQGKGAFF
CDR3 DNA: TGTGCCAGCAGTTACGAGTCGGGACAGGGGAAAGGAGCTTTCTTT

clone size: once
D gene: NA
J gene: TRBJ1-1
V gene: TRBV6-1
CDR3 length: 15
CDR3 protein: CASSEDGGGLKEAFF
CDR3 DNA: TGTGCCAGCAGTGAAGATGGGGGGGGGCTGAAAGAAGCTTTCTTT

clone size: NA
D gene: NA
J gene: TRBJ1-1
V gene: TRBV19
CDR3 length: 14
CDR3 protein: CASSIGRRDTEAFF
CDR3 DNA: TGTGCCAGTAGTATAGGGCGCAGGGACACTGAAGCTTTCTTT

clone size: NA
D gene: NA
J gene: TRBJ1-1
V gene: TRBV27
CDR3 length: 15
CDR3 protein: CASSLRGHLNTEAFF
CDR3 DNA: TGTGCCAGCAGTTTAAGGGGACACCTGAACACTGAAGCTTTCTTT

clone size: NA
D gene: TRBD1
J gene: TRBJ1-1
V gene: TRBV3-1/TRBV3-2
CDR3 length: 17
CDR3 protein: CASSLTGQAVRDTEAFF
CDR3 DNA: TGTGCCAGCAGCCTAACGGGACAGGCCGTCCGGGACACTGAAGCTTTCTTT

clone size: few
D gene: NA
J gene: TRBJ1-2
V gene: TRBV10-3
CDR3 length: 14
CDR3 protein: CAISESGGVLGYTF
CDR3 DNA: TGTGCCATCAGTGAGTCGGGGGGGGTTCTTGGCTACACCTTC

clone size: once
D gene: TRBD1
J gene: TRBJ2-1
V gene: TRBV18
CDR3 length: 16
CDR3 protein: CASSPGGQGTYNEQFF
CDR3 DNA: TGTGCCAGCTCACCAGGAGGACAGGGTACCTACAATGAGCAGTTCTTC

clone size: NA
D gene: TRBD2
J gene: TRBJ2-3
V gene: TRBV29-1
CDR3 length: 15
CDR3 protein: CSVVFSGDLTDTQYF
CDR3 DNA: TGCAGCGTGGTATTTAGCGGGGATCTCACGGATACGCAGTATTTT

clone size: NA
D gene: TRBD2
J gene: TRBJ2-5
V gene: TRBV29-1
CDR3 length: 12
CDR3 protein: CSVVRGGETQYF
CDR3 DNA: TGCAGCGTTGTTCGGGGGGGAGAGACCCAGTACTTC

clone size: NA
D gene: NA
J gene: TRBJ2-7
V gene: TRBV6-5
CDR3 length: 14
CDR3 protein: CASSKTDTRYEQYF
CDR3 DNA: TGTGCCAGCAGCAAGACAGATACTCGCTACGAGCAGTACTTC

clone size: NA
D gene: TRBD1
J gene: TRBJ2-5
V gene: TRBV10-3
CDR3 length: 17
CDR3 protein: CAISDGDRVKGQETQYF
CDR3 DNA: TGTGCCATCAGTGATGGGGACAGGGTGAAGGGGCAAGAGACCCAGTACTTC

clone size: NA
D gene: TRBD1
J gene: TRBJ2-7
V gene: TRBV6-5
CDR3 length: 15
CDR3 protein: CASSSGTAQSYEQYF
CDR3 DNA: TGTGCCAGCAGCTCAGGGACAGCCCAATCCTACGAGCAGTACTTC

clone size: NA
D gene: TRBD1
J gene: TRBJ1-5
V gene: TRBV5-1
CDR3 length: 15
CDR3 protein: CASSTGQGSNQPQHF
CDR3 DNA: TGCGCCAGCAGCACGGGACAGGGAAGCAATCAGCCCCAGCATTTT

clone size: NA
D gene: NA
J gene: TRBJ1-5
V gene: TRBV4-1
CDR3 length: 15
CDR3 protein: CASSHAGSFNQPQHF
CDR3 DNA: TGCGCCAGCAGCCACGCCGGGTCGTTCAATCAGCCCCAGCATTTT

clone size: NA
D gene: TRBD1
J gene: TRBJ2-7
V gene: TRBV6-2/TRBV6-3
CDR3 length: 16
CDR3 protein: CASSYSPGQGPYEQYF
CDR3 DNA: TGTGCCAGCAGTTACTCTCCGGGACAGGGACCCTACGAGCAGTACTTC